The source of this TCR beta chain is a study of OX40 agonist ivuxolimab in advanced cancers. Method: immunoSEQ multiplex PCR; TCRdb's copy keeps in-frame clones and lacks some. The sample holds over 100,000 clones, 75% to 90% seen once. The CDR3 is made up of 15 amino acids. The receptor was derived from an adult with an advanced solid tumor such as melanoma, head and neck, liver or kidney cancer. Specimen: CD4+ or CD8+ T cells sorted from blood, collected in a trial of the OX40 agonist ivuxolimab. The rearrangement uses TRBV21-1 and TRBJ1-2. TRBV21-1 constitutes a pseudogene. The CDR3 reads CASITWGGWDYGYTF. CDR3 DNA: TGTGCCAGTATTACATGGGGGGGTTGGGACTATGGCTACACCTTC.